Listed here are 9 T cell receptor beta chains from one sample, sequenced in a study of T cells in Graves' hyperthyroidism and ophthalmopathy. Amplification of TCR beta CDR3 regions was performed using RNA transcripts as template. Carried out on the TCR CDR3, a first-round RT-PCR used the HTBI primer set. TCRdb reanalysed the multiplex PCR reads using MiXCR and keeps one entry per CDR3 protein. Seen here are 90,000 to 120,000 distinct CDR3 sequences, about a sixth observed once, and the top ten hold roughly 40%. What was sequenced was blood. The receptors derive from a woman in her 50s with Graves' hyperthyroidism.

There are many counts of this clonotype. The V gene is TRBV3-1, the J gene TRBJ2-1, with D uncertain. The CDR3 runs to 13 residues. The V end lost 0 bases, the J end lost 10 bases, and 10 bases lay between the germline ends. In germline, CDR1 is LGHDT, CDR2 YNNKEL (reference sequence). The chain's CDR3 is CASSQDRSWEQFF. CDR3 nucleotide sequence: TGTGCCAGCAGCCAAGATAGATCCTGGGAGCAGTTCTTC.

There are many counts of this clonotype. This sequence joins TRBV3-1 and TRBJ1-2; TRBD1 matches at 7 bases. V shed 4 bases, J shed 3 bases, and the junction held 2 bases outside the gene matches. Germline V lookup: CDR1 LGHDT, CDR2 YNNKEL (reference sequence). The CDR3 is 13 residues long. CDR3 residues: CASSPRGYYGYTF. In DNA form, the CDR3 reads TGTGCCAGCAGCCCCAGGGGGTACTATGGCTACACCTTC.

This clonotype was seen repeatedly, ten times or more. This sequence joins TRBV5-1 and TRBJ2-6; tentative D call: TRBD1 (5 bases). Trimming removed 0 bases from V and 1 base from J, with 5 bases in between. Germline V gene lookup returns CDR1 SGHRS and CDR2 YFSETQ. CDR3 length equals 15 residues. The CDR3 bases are TGCGCCAGCAGCTTGGCAGGGTCTGGGGCCAACGTCCTGACTTTC. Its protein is CASSLAGSGANVLTF.

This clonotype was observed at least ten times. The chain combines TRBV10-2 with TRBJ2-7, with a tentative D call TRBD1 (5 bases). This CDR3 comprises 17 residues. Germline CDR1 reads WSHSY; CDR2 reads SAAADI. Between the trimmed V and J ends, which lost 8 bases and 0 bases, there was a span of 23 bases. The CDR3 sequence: CASRAPRTLFSSYEQYF. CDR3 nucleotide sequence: TGCGCCAGCCGCGCCCCGAGGACACTCTTTAGCTCCTACGAGCAGTACTTC.

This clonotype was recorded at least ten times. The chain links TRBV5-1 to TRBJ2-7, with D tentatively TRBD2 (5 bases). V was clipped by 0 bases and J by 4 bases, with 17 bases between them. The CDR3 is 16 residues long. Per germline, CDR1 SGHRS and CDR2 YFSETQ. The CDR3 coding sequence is TGCGCCAGCAGCTTGGATAGGCCTAGCAGGATTTACGAGCAGTACTTC. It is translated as CASSLDRPSRIYEQYF.

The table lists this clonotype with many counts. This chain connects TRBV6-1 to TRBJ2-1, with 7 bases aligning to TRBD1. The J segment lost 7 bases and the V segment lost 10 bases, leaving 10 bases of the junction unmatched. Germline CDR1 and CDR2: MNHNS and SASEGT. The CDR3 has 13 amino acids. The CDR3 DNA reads TGTGCCACCGCACTAAACAGGGGAAATGAGCAGTTCTTC. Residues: CATALNRGNEQFF.

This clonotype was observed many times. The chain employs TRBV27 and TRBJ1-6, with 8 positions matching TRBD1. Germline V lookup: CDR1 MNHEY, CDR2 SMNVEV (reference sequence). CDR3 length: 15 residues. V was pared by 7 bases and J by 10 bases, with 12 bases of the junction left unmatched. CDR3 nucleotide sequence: TGTGCCAGCACCCGGCGCGGGACAGGCGGATCACCCCTCCACTTT. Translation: CASTRRGTGGSPLHF.

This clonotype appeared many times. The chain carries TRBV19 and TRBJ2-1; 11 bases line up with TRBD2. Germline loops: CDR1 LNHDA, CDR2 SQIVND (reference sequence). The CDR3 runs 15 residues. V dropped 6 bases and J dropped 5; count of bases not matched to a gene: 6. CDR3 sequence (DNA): TGTGCCAGTAGAGCTAGCGGGAGGCCCAACAATGAGCAGTTCTTC. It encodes CASRASGRPNNEQFF.

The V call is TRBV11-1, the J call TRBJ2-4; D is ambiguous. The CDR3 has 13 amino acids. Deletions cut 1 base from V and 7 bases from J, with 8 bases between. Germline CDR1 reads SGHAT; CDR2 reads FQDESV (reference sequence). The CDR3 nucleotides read TGTGCCAGCAGCTTAGGGAGATGGAACATTCAGTACTTC. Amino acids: CASSLGRWNIQYF.